This T cell receptor (beta chain) was sequenced for a study of cytomegalovirus exposure and HLA in healthy donors. In the study overall: Among the roughly 380 donors who were genotyped, about 86% fell in the genetic ancestry cluster that is associated with self-reported Caucasian donors. Study observations and caveats: In a later analysis, HLA-associated beta chains showed higher expansion and lower generation probabilities than comparable chains. TRBV6-2, TRBV6-3 and some other V segments were excluded as indistinguishable. Based on reports, TCR beta sequences accurately predicted HLA-A and HLA-B alleles for most subjects.

The PCR employed 60 Vbeta primers together with 13 Jbeta primers. Method: immunoSEQ multiplex PCR; TCRdb's copy keeps in-frame clones and lacks some. The data show 130,000 or so clones, with more than 60% seen just once and roughly 2.1% held by the top ten. Trimming left V 3 bases short and J 0 bases short, with 6 bases between. The CDR3 is 14 residues long. Germline V lookup: CDR1 SNHLY, CDR2 FYNNEI. A word on this clone: As yet, its antigen is unknown.

The chain has TRBV2 and TRBJ1-5; no firm D call. This receptor was identified in a middle-aged woman in good health and CMV-seropositive. Sequences were obtained from PBMCs. This CDR3 is CASSDKLSNQPQHF. CDR3 bases: TGTGCCAGCAGTGACAAACTTAGCAATCAGCCCCAGCATTTT.